This T cell receptor beta chain was found in a study of Ad26.COV2.S vaccination and SARS-CoV-2 variants. Whole-study context: Once or twice, 56 days apart, Ad26.COV2.S was delivered intramuscularly. Study findings and constraints: Similar non-spike TCR breadth was seen in vaccine and placebo recipients.

J gave up 6 bases and V 4 bases, and 11 bases lay outside the gene matches. The CDR3 has 16 residues. Per germline, CDR1 LNHDA and CDR2 SQIVND (reference sequence). Notes on this clone: Its antigen is currently unknown.

Stated treatment: around 19 received Ad26.COV2.S at low or high dose, single or two shots; 5 received placebo; per-sample allocation not given. Sampling occurred on day 63 after the first vaccine or placebo injection. Adults aged 18-55 years in Boston included the donor. Vaccination used an Ad26 vector expressing Wuhan-strain SARS-CoV-2 spike. Produced via immunoSEQ multiplex PCR; TCRdb's table is partial and in-frame only. The profile covers more than 400,000 clones, with 80% to 95% appearing a single time and about 4.4% taken by the ten largest. This receptor was identified in a person between 18 and 65 years old who received the Ad26.COV2.S COVID-19 vaccine or a placebo. Sequencing was performed on peripheral blood, taken in a trial of Ad26.COV2.S vaccine versus placebo. This chain joins TRBV19 and TRBJ1-4; the match to TRBD1 covers 7 bases. CDR3 region: CASSSPPGQDDEKLFF. CDR3 DNA sequence: TGTGCCAGTAGTAGCCCACCCGGACAGGATGATGAAAAACTGTTTTTT.